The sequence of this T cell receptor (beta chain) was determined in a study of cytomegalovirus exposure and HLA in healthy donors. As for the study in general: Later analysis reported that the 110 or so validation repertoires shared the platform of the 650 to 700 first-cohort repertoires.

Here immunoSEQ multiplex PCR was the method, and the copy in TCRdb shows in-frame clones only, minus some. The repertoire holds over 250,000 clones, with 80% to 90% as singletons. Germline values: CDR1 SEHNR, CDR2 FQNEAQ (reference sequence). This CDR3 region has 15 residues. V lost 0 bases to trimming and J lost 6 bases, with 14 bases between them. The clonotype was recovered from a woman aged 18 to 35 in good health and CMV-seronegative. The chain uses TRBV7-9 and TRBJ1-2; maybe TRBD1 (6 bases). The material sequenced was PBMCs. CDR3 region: CASSLAHRDIHGYTF. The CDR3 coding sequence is TGTGCCAGCAGCTTAGCGCACCGGGACATCCATGGCTACACCTTC.